These T cell receptor beta chains were read from a single sample in a study of identical twins. TCRdb re-called the 5' RACE reads with MiXCR, one entry per CDR3 protein. The sample lists approximately 300,000 distinct CDR3 sequences; roughly 9.7% were seen once. These data were also filed under a second study, of yellow fever vaccine responses in identical twins.

The sample was CD8+ T cells sorted from blood. Source of these receptors: a woman under 30 in good health. CDR3s include the opening cysteine and the closing phenylalanine or tryptophan. D genes are given only for firm matches. Clone size, where shown, is once, few, many, or a class for clones that have expanded.

clone size: .
J gene: TRBJ1-1
V gene: TRBV4-3
D gene: .
CDR3 protein: CASSQDRVGTEAFF
CDR3 DNA: TGCGCCAGCAGCCAAGACAGGGTTGGAACTGAAGCTTTCTTT

clone size: .
J gene: TRBJ2-5
V gene: TRBV9
D gene: TRBD2
CDR3 protein: CASSVGGSQETQYF
CDR3 DNA: TGTGCCAGCAGCGTGGGAGGGTCCCAAGAGACCCAGTACTTC

clone size: many
J gene: TRBJ2-1
V gene: TRBV29-1
D gene: TRBD2
CDR3 protein: CSVAGLAGESPYNEQFF
CDR3 DNA: TGCAGCGTAGCAGGACTAGCGGGAGAGAGCCCCTACAATGAGCAGTTCTTC

clone size: many
J gene: TRBJ2-2
V gene: TRBV6-2/TRBV6-3
D gene: .
CDR3 protein: CASSYSFSSGELFF
CDR3 DNA: TGTGCCAGCAGTTACTCGTTTAGTTCCGGGGAGCTGTTTTTT

clone size: .
J gene: TRBJ2-3
V gene: TRBV24-1
D gene: .
CDR3 protein: CATSDPYEEGVPGPNTDTQYF
CDR3 DNA: TGTGCCACCAGTGATCCCTATGAAGAAGGCGTTCCGGGACCAAACACAGATACGCAGTATTTT

clone size: .
J gene: TRBJ1-1
V gene: TRBV9
D gene: .
CDR3 protein: CASSVVITEAFF
CDR3 DNA: TGTGCCAGCAGCGTAGTTATCACTGAAGCTTTCTTT

clone size: .
J gene: TRBJ2-1
V gene: TRBV19
D gene: .
CDR3 protein: CASREPRSSYNEQFF
CDR3 DNA: TGTGCCAGTCGAGAGCCGAGGAGCTCCTACAATGAGCAGTTCTTC

clone size: few
J gene: TRBJ2-7
V gene: TRBV25-1
D gene: .
CDR3 protein: CASSGAADPGIDEQYF
CDR3 DNA: TGTGCCAGCAGTGGAGCTGCAGATCCCGGTATAGATGAGCAGTACTTC

clone size: many
J gene: TRBJ2-5
V gene: TRBV27
D gene: .
CDR3 protein: CASSSRQTQETQYF
CDR3 DNA: TGTGCCAGCAGTTCAAGACAGACGCAAGAGACCCAGTACTTC

clone size: many
J gene: TRBJ2-5
V gene: TRBV12-3/TRBV12-4
D gene: TRBD1
CDR3 protein: CASTALEGGRETQYF
CDR3 DNA: TGTGCCAGCACTGCACTGGAAGGGGGCCGGGAGACCCAGTACTTC

clone size: .
J gene: TRBJ2-5
V gene: TRBV28
D gene: .
CDR3 protein: CAITGGRETQYF
CDR3 DNA: TGTGCCATCACTGGGGGTCGAGAGACCCAGTACTTC

clone size: .
J gene: TRBJ2-1
V gene: TRBV4-3
D gene: TRBD1
CDR3 protein: CASSQDLGQGTYNEQFF
CDR3 DNA: TGCGCCAGCAGCCAAGATCTTGGACAGGGAACCTACAATGAGCAGTTCTTC

clone size: many
J gene: TRBJ2-5
V gene: TRBV19
D gene: .
CDR3 protein: CASSIRDQETQYF
CDR3 DNA: TGTGCCAGTAGTATCCGGGATCAAGAGACCCAGTACTTC

clone size: .
J gene: TRBJ2-3
V gene: TRBV7-9
D gene: .
CDR3 protein: CASSFVSGTTDTQYF
CDR3 DNA: TGTGCCAGCAGCTTTGTAAGCGGAACCACAGATACGCAGTATTTT

clone size: few
J gene: TRBJ1-1
V gene: TRBV7-9
D gene: TRBD1
CDR3 protein: CASSLGQGLGDAFF
CDR3 DNA: TGTGCCAGCAGCTTAGGACAGGGATTAGGAGACGCTTTCTTT

clone size: few
J gene: TRBJ2-1
V gene: TRBV20-1
D gene: .
CDR3 protein: CSARGGWGLSYNEQFF
CDR3 DNA: TGCAGTGCTAGGGGGGGGTGGGGGCTCTCCTACAATGAGCAGTTCTTC

clone size: many
J gene: TRBJ1-4
V gene: TRBV4-3
D gene: TRBD1
CDR3 protein: CASSQDREFVEKLFF
CDR3 DNA: TGCGCCAGCAGCCAGGACAGGGAGTTCGTGGAAAAACTGTTTTTT

clone size: few
J gene: TRBJ1-2
V gene: TRBV5-4
D gene: TRBD1
CDR3 protein: CASSLGPGQGSYGYTF
CDR3 DNA: TGTGCCAGCAGCTTGGGACCGGGACAGGGGAGTTATGGCTACACCTTC

clone size: .
J gene: TRBJ2-7
V gene: TRBV5-4
D gene: .
CDR3 protein: CASTHDTISYEQYF
CDR3 DNA: TGTGCCAGCACCCACGACACAATCTCCTACGAGCAGTACTTC

clone size: many
J gene: TRBJ1-1
V gene: TRBV28
D gene: .
CDR3 protein: CASSLDPGRMNTEAFF
CDR3 DNA: TGTGCCAGCAGTTTAGACCCGGGACGGATGAACACTGAAGCTTTCTTT

clone size: many
J gene: TRBJ2-1
V gene: TRBV15
D gene: .
CDR3 protein: CATSRDATGRNNEQFF
CDR3 DNA: TGTGCCACCAGCAGAGACGCGACAGGGAGGAATAATGAGCAGTTCTTC

clone size: few
J gene: TRBJ2-5
V gene: TRBV11-2
D gene: .
CDR3 protein: CASSLGLTEPQETQYF
CDR3 DNA: TGTGCCAGCAGCTTAGGGCTAACGGAGCCCCAAGAGACCCAGTACTTC

clone size: few
J gene: TRBJ2-2
V gene: TRBV9
D gene: TRBD1
CDR3 protein: CASSANDRDGELFF
CDR3 DNA: TGTGCCAGCAGCGCAAACGACAGGGACGGGGAGCTGTTTTTT

clone size: many
J gene: TRBJ2-1
V gene: TRBV25-1
D gene: TRBD2
CDR3 protein: CASRVAGAREQFF
CDR3 DNA: TGTGCCAGCAGAGTAGCGGGAGCAAGGGAGCAGTTCTTC

clone size: many
J gene: TRBJ2-7
V gene: TRBV29-1
D gene: TRBD2
CDR3 protein: CSVPSGRAYEQYF
CDR3 DNA: TGCAGCGTCCCTAGCGGGAGGGCCTACGAGCAGTACTTC

clone size: many
J gene: TRBJ2-7
V gene: TRBV4-3
D gene: .
CDR3 protein: CASSQEGSSYEQYF
CDR3 DNA: TGCGCCAGCAGCCAAGAAGGTAGCTCCTACGAGCAGTACTTC

clone size: once
J gene: TRBJ1-5
V gene: TRBV3-1
D gene: .
CDR3 protein: CASSQEVQGRFQSQHF
CDR3 DNA: TGTGCCAGCAGCCAAGAGGTCCAGGGACGGTTTCAGTCCCAGCATTTT

clone size: many
J gene: TRBJ2-2
V gene: TRBV7-9
D gene: .
CDR3 protein: CASSRDLTGELFF
CDR3 DNA: TGTGCCAGCAGCCGGGACTTGACCGGGGAGCTGTTTTTT

clone size: .
J gene: TRBJ2-7
V gene: TRBV20-1
D gene: TRBD2
CDR3 protein: CSAHTQREPTYEQYF
CDR3 DNA: TGCAGTGCCCATACTCAGCGGGAGCCCACCTACGAGCAGTACTTC

clone size: few
J gene: TRBJ2-7
V gene: TRBV28
D gene: .
CDR3 protein: CASRPRQDSYEQYF
CDR3 DNA: TGTGCCAGCAGACCCAGACAGGATTCCTACGAGCAGTACTTC

clone size: few
J gene: TRBJ1-6
V gene: TRBV20-1
D gene: TRBD1
CDR3 protein: CSASYAGTEYSPLHF
CDR3 DNA: TGCAGTGCTAGTTATGCAGGGACAGAATATTCACCCCTCCACTTT

clone size: few
J gene: TRBJ2-2
V gene: TRBV4-3
D gene: TRBD1
CDR3 protein: CASSQGTGGSPGELFF
CDR3 DNA: TGCGCCAGCAGCCAAGGGACAGGGGGTTCACCCGGGGAGCTGTTTTTT

clone size: .
J gene: TRBJ2-1
V gene: TRBV18
D gene: TRBD2
CDR3 protein: CASSPKPREGYNEQFF
CDR3 DNA: TGTGCCAGCTCACCAAAGCCGCGGGAGGGGTACAATGAGCAGTTCTTC

clone size: many
J gene: TRBJ2-7
V gene: TRBV11-2
D gene: TRBD2
CDR3 protein: CASSSSETLAGNSYEQYF
CDR3 DNA: TGTGCCAGCAGCTCCTCTGAAACTCTAGCGGGGAACTCCTACGAGCAGTACTTC

clone size: .
J gene: TRBJ2-3
V gene: TRBV27
D gene: TRBD2
CDR3 protein: CASSPRSGAATDTQYF
CDR3 DNA: TGTGCCAGCAGTCCCCGAAGCGGGGCTGCCACAGATACGCAGTATTTT

clone size: many
J gene: TRBJ2-5
V gene: TRBV9
D gene: TRBD2
CDR3 protein: CASSVEGGRAEQETQYF
CDR3 DNA: TGTGCCAGCAGCGTAGAAGGAGGGAGGGCAGAACAAGAGACCCAGTACTTC

clone size: .
J gene: TRBJ2-1
V gene: TRBV7-2
D gene: TRBD2
CDR3 protein: CASRPGLDEQFF
CDR3 DNA: TGTGCCAGCAGACCTGGACTAGATGAGCAGTTCTTC

clone size: .
J gene: TRBJ2-2
V gene: TRBV29-1
D gene: TRBD2
CDR3 protein: CSFSGSGTGELFF
CDR3 DNA: TGCAGCTTTAGCGGGAGTGGAACCGGGGAGCTGTTTTTT

clone size: many
J gene: TRBJ1-5
V gene: TRBV3-1
D gene: .
CDR3 protein: CASSQENQPQHF
CDR3 DNA: TGTGCCAGCAGCCAAGAGAACCAGCCCCAGCATTTT

clone size: many
J gene: TRBJ1-1
V gene: TRBV12-3/TRBV12-4
D gene: .
CDR3 protein: CASRLGLTEAFF
CDR3 DNA: TGTGCCAGCAGACTGGGGTTGACTGAAGCTTTCTTT

clone size: many
J gene: TRBJ2-7
V gene: TRBV4-1
D gene: TRBD2
CDR3 protein: CASSHLTSGSSGEQYF
CDR3 DNA: TGCGCCAGCAGCCACCTCACTAGCGGGAGTTCGGGGGAGCAGTACTTC

clone size: few
J gene: TRBJ2-7
V gene: TRBV6-5
D gene: .
CDR3 protein: CASSYFPGDTYEQYF
CDR3 DNA: TGTGCCAGCAGTTACTTCCCCGGGGACACCTACGAGCAGTACTTC

clone size: few
J gene: TRBJ2-7
V gene: TRBV15
D gene: .
CDR3 protein: CATSSPKTALYEQYF
CDR3 DNA: TGTGCCACCAGCAGCCCCAAGACAGCACTTTACGAGCAGTACTTC